The entry below describes one T cell receptor beta chain. Its antigen specificity is not known. Base qualities are not recorded, but no much larger clone differs from it by a single base. High-throughput TCRbeta CDR3 sequencing of frozen genomic DNA was performed by immunoSEQ, with PCR amplification, mapping, bias correction and internal controls included. The authors processed their data as follows. Only productive rearrangements were retained, with each unique TCRbeta sequence defined by its CDR3 nucleotide sequence together with its V and J gene. For classification of a sequence as donor-reactive, at least 5-fold expansion in CFSE-low cells relative to unstimulated pre-transplant cells and a frequency of at least 0.01% were required. To ensure at least 90% detection power, minimum frequency thresholds were set for each subject based on that subject's lowest-template unstimulated sample. Jensen-Shannon divergence between the top 1000 TCRbeta sequences post-transplant and pre-transplant was used to measure repertoire turnover. Two-sided Fisher's exact tests were used to test for changes in the detection of donor-reactive sequences. TCRdb obtained this table from immuneACCESS and retained in-frame rearrangements with V and J assigned. These tables miss some clones; where compared with another copy, unresolved V genes account for less than half of the shortfall, and the remainder is unexplained. Clone size and V and J calls were adopted from that table, with D and trimming inferred from the DNA. The sample yields about 68,000 clones; around 93% were counted once. The ten largest make up 0.85% to 1% of the sample.

Unstimulated PBMCs, after thawing, were stained for CD3, CD4 and CD8 and then FACS-sorted into CD3+CD4+ and CD3+CD8+ populations. Randomization to immunosuppression withdrawal applied to every one of the 8 studied subjects. The Qiagen DNeasy Blood and Tissue Kit was used for isolation of genomic DNA. V and J are trimmed by 5 bases and 1 base, and the gene matches miss 4 bases of the junction. The CDR3 starts with the cysteine, ends with the phenylalanine, and has 14 residues. Only the CDR3 portion is preserved as DNA: 42 bases, with reading frame beginning at the first base. The germline V gene (reference sequence) yields MNHNY for CDR1 and SVGAGI for CDR2. The entry originates in a study of T cell clones after liver transplantation (dated by TCRdb to the late 2010s). For the study in its entirety: The samples were obtained from ITN030ST, a randomized trial that attempted immunosuppression withdrawal within 2 years after liver transplantation. Donor-reactive T cell clones were identified using TCRbeta sequencing after a pre-transplant mixed lymphocyte reaction and were then followed in post-transplant blood. As an antigen-independent comparator for the donor-reactive sequences, third party-reactive TCRbeta sequences from pre-transplant MLRs were identified as well. Three of the eight recipients were HCV-positive; the others were transplanted for non-autoimmune, non-viral indications. Until randomization at 12-24 months post-transplant, subjects were given standard immunosuppression, with no induction therapy. Tolerance was defined as complete immunosuppression withdrawal for at least one year with no rise in liver enzymes beyond twice the upper limit of normal. Blood samples were collected pre-transplant, then pre-randomization ahead of withdrawal, and finally post-randomization once withdrawal had either been completed or failed. A cohort of 8 liver transplant recipients was studied, of whom 3 were classified as tolerant and 5 as non-tolerant.

The study at large found these results: Low numbers of available donor cells limited the measurable donor-reactive repertoire in a couple of subjects. The conclusions were considered preliminary, being limited by small, heterogeneous patient numbers and non-standardized post-transplant time points. In 5 of 8 subjects, regardless of tolerance or HCV status, circulating donor-reactive CD4 TCRbeta sequences dropped significantly post-transplant. Once repertoire turnover was taken into account, donor-reactive detection showed a significant reduction for CD4 in 7 of 8 subjects and for CD8 in 8 of 8. Donor-reactive sequences declined more than third party-reactive ones, suggesting partial antigen-specific deletion unrelated to withdrawal success. Since no allograft tissue specimens were available, donor-reactive T cells may have migrated into the graft instead of being deleted.

The sequenced sample was CD4+ T cells from blood, obtained roughly 25 months after liver transplant. In this chain, TRBV6-6 is recombined with TRBJ2-5; 7 bases in the junction line up with TRBD2. This sequence was found in a human patient who received a liver transplant. Some T cells present after a transplant may be cells of the graft donor. DNA sequence: TGTGCCAGCAGTCCGCGACTAGCCCAAGAGACCCAGTACTTC. This translates into CASSPRLAQETQYF.